This passage covers 19 T cell receptor beta chains from one sample sequenced in a study of immune cell composition in non-small cell lung cancer (dated by TCRdb to about 2017). Normal lung samples were non-adjacent lung tissue taken as far from the tumour as possible, at least 3 cm away, from the same patient. Library preparation was by the immunoSEQ multiplex PCR assay. TCRdb took this table from immuneACCESS and kept in-frame rearrangements with V and J called. Such tables lack part of the clones; where checked against another copy, unresolved V genes explain under half of the gap, and the rest is unexplained. The table for this sample lists around 3,300 clones; nearly 70% of them were counted only once. The leading ten clones occupy 15% to 25% of the sample. Specimen: non-adjacent lung tissue. The receptors stem from a human donor with non-small cell lung cancer.

This chain uses TRBV10-3 with TRBJ2-3; D might be TRBD1 (6 bases). This CDR3 has 11 amino acids. The germline V and J ends were trimmed by 2 bases and 10 bases, with 7 bases remaining between them. From germline, CDR1 is ENHRY and CDR2 SYGVKD. As DNA, the CDR3 is TGTGCCATCAGTGAGGACAGGTCGCAGTATTTT. This gives the protein CAISEDRSQYF.

This chain connects TRBV5-1 to TRBJ2-3; D unclear. Trimming stripped 2 bases from V and 0 bases from J, with 7 bases between. The CDR3 is 14 residues long. In germline, CDR1 is SGHRS, CDR2 YFSETQ. Here the CDR3 DNA reads TGCGCCAGCAGCTTACTCCCTAGCACAGATACGCAGTATTTT. Protein product: CASSLLPSTDTQYF.

The genes are TRBV9 and TRBJ1-3; D gene ambiguous. Germline CDR1 and CDR2: SGDLS and YYNGEE. V shed 4 bases and J shed 2 bases, with 10 bases lying between them. This CDR3 comprises 14 residues. In DNA, the CDR3 is TGTGCCAGCAGCCCACAGATTGCTGGAAACACCATATATTTT. As protein: CASSPQIAGNTIYF.

V gene TRBV7-2 combines with J gene TRBJ1-3, with D perhaps matching TRBD1 (5 bases). From germline, CDR1 is SGHTA and CDR2 FQGNSA. The CDR3 covers 13 residues. V was shortened by 5 bases and J by 8 bases, with 13 bases between the two germline ends. CDR3 protein: CASSRDFRDTIYF. CDR3 nucleotides: TGTGCCAGCAGCCGGGACTTCAGGGACACCATATATTTT. Variable domain in full (rest from reference TRBV7-2 and TRBJ1-3): GAGVSQSPSNKVTEKGKDVELRCDPISGHTALYWYRQSLGQGLEFLIYFQGNSAPDKSGLPSDRFSAERTGGSVSTLTIQRTQQEDSAVYLCASSRDFRDTIYFGEGSWLTVV.

The V and J genes are TRBV18 and TRBJ2-7; 8 nucleotides line up with TRBD2. The ends lost 3 bases at V and 6 bases at J; junction bases unmatched: 10. The CDR3 extends over 15 amino acids. Per germline, CDR1 KGHSH and CDR2 LQKENI. This chain's CDR3 is CASSPVTAGGLEQYF. In DNA form, the CDR3 reads TGTGCCAGCTCACCGGTTACGGCGGGGGGACTCGAGCAGTACTTC. Filled out from reference TRBV18 and TRBJ2-7, the complete variable domain reads NAGVMQNPRHLVRRRGQEARLRCSPMKGHSHVYWYRQLPEEGLKFMVYLQKENIIDESGMPKERFSAEFPKEGPSILRIQQVVRGDSAAYFCASSPVTAGGLEQYFGPGTRLTVT.

This clone has a single count. This sequence joins TRBV7-9 and TRBJ2-3; D perhaps matches TRBD2 (5 bases). V was cut by 1 base and J by 0 bases, with 11 bases left in between. Germline V gives CDR1 SEHNR, CDR2 FQNEAQ (reference sequence). The CDR3 is 16 residues long. The CDR3 DNA reads TGTGCCAGCAGCTTAGTTTGGCGGGTTAGCACAGATACGCAGTATTTT. The encoded protein is CASSLVWRVSTDTQYF.

The V call is TRBV6-1, the J call TRBJ1-3; D is ambiguous. Trimming took 4 bases from V and 0 from J, leaving 10 bases between them. The germline V gene encodes CDR1 MNHNS and CDR2 SASEGT. The CDR3 is 15 amino acids. This chain's CDR3 is CASSAGRYSGNTIYF. CDR3 in DNA: TGTGCCAGCAGTGCAGGCCGGTACTCTGGAAACACCATATATTTT.

V and J are TRBV5-5 and TRBJ1-2; 9 bases align to TRBD1. This CDR3 comprises 14 residues. The germline CDR1 and CDR2 sequences are SGHKS and YYEKEE (reference sequence). Trimming at V came to 4 bases and at J to 2 bases, leaving 3 bases not matched to a gene. As DNA, the CDR3 is TGTGCCAGCAGCGCAGGACAGGGGAACTATGGCTACACCTTC. Protein sequence: CASSAGQGNYGYTF.

The genes are TRBV4-1 and TRBJ2-1; D unresolved. This CDR3 contains 14 residues. Germline V gene sequence: CDR1 MGHRA, CDR2 YSYEKL. V lost 7 bases and J 3 bases, leaving 13 bases between the germline ends. CDR3 DNA: TGCGCCAGCATCCCTAGTCCCCACTACAATGAGCAGTTCTTC. Its protein is CASIPSPHYNEQFF.

This chain links TRBV19 with TRBJ1-4; 10 bases agree with TRBD1. J gave up 7 bases and V 4 bases, and 6 bases lay outside the gene matches. Germline CDR1 is LNHDA and CDR2 is SQIVND (reference sequence). The CDR3 consists of 15 residues. The CDR3 loop reads CASSTTGGAGEKLFF. CDR3 coding DNA: TGTGCCAGTAGTACGACAGGGGGCGCCGGTGAAAAACTGTTTTTT.

The CDR3 loop is CASSEQVNTEAFF. The CDR3 DNA is TGTGCCAGCAGTGAACAGGTGAACACTGAAGCTTTCTTT. The chain employs TRBV2 and TRBJ1-1; D gene uncertain. V lost 2 bases and J 0 bases, leaving 4 bases between the germline ends. The CDR3 is 13 residues long. Germline assignment: CDR1 SNHLY and CDR2 FYNNEI.

This clone has a single count. This sequence joins TRBV5-6 and TRBJ1-1, with D unresolved. The V end lost 4 bases, the J end lost 3 bases, and 7 bases lay between the germline ends. Looked up from germline, CDR1 is SGHDT and CDR2 is YYEEEE. The CDR3 runs to 12 residues. CDR3 sequence (DNA): TGTGCCAGCAGCGACGGGGACACTGAAGCTTTCTTT. This codes for CASSDGDTEAFF.

The chain employs TRBV28 and TRBJ2-7, with a possible D match to TRBD1 (6 bases). The CDR3 consists of 15 residues. V was clipped by 5 bases and J by 0 bases, with 14 bases between them. The V gene's germline CDR1 is MDHEN and CDR2 SYDVKM. CDR3 amino acids: CASSLLTGSSYEQYF. Written as DNA, the CDR3 is TGTGCCAGCAGTCTCCTGACAGGTAGCTCCTACGAGCAGTACTTC.

The chain recombines TRBV5-1 with TRBJ2-1; 10 bases map to TRBD1. CDR1 is SGHRS, CDR2 YFSETQ, per germline. The J segment lost 9 bases and the V segment lost 4 bases, leaving 4 bases of the junction unmatched. This CDR3 is 13 amino acids long. CDR3 sequence reads: CASSRGTGAEQFF. The CDR3 region has the DNA TGCGCCAGCAGCCGAGGGACAGGGGCTGAGCAGTTCTTC.

This chain joins TRBV6-1 and TRBJ1-2; 7 bases align to TRBD1. The ends lost 3 bases at V and 4 bases at J; junction bases unmatched: 2. CDR3 length equals 13 residues. CDR1 and CDR2 (germline): MNHNS, SASEGT. The CDR3 DNA is TGTGCCAGCAGTGAGGGACAGAGCTATGGCTACACCTTC. This sequence encodes CASSEGQSYGYTF.

V gene TRBV20-1 combines with J gene TRBJ1-2; weak D call: TRBD1 (5 bases). This CDR3 is 11 amino acids long. Germline CDR1 DFQATT, CDR2 SNEGSKA (reference sequence). V dropped 4 bases and J dropped 4 bases, with 7 bases sitting between them. Here the CDR3 reads CSATDSYGYTF. The DNA for the CDR3 is TGCAGTGCTACAGACAGCTATGGCTACACCTTC.

V is TRBV27 and J is TRBJ1-3; 8 bases fit TRBD1. The CDR3 is 14 residues long. CDR1 MNHEY and CDR2 SMNVEV come from the germline V gene (reference sequence). Trimming cost V 6 bases and J 2 bases; bases outside gene matches: 3. The DNA of the CDR3 is TGTGCCAGCAGGCAGACAGGGGCTGGAAACACCATATATTTT. Translated: CASRQTGAGNTIYF.

The rearrangement uses TRBV11-3 and TRBJ2-3; TRBD2 matches 11 bases. Germline V gene sequence: CDR1 SGHNT, CDR2 YENEEA. This CDR3 has 15 residues. V lost 3 bases and J lost 3; bases outside the gene matches: 2. CDR3 DNA: TGTGCCAGCAGCTTGACTAGCGGGGAGACAGATACGCAGTATTTT. Protein sequence: CASSLTSGETDTQYF.

The chain carries TRBV10-3 and TRBJ1-1, with D possibly being TRBD1 (6 bases). Germline CDR1 reads ENHRY; CDR2 reads SYGVKD. The CDR3 runs to 13 residues. Deletions cut 5 bases from V and 5 bases from J, with 12 bases between. The CDR3: CAISYRVETEAFF. DNA for the CDR3: TGTGCCATCAGTTACAGGGTTGAGACTGAAGCTTTCTTT.